This note documents a single T cell receptor (beta chain) sequence. Its target is not known. The CDR3 contains 13 residues. Germline CDR1 reads SNHLY; CDR2 reads FYNNEI. PCR was performed using 60 Vbeta and 13 Jbeta primers. Some clones are missing from TCRdb's copy, which holds only in-frame ones; the method was immunoSEQ multiplex PCR. The profile covers some 130,000 clones, with 80% appearing a single time and around 2% taken by the ten largest. The data belong to a study of cytomegalovirus exposure and HLA in healthy donors. General study findings and limits: Sequencing likely caused a cluster of highly shared sequence variants. HLA alleles showed associations with some 17,000 TCR beta sequences in a later analysis, at a 0.05 false discovery rate. Several of the most significant clusters were apparently associated with common viral pathogens in a later analysis.

The sequence derives from a young man in good health and CMV-seronegative. The V call is TRBV2, the J call TRBJ2-7; possible D gene TRBD1, 6 bases. Input material: PBMCs. DNA of the CDR3: TGTGCCAGCAGTGAAGATTTTATGGGCAGGGGAGTTGTC. Residues: CASSEDFMGRGVV.